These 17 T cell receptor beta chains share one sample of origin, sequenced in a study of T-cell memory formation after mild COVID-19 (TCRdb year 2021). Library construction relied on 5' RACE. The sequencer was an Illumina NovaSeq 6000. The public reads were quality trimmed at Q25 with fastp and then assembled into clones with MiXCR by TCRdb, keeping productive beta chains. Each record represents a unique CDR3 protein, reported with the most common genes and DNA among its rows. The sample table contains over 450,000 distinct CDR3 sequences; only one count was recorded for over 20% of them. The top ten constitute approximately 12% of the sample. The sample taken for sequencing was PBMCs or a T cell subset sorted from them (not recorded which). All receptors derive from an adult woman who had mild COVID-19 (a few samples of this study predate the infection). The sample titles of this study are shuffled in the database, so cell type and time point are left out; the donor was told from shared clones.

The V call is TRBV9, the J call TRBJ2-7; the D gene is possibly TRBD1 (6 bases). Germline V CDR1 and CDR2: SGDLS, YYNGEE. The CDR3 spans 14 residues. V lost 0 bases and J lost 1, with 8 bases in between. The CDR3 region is CASSVGGQSYEQYF. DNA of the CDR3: TGTGCCAGCAGCGTAGGTGGACAGTCCTACGAGCAGTACTTC.

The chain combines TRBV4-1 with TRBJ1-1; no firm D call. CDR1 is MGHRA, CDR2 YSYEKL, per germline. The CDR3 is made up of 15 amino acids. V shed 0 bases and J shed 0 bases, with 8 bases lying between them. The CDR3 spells CASSQDPSMNTEAFF. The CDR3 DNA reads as TGCGCCAGCAGCCAAGATCCCTCGATGAACACTGAAGCTTTCTTT.

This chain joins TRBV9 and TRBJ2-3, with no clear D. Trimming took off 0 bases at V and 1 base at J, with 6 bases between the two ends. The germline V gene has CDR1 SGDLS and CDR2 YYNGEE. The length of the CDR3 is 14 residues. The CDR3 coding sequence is TGTGCCAGCAGCGTAGAACAGCGCACAGATACGCAGTATTTT. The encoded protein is CASSVEQRTDTQYF.

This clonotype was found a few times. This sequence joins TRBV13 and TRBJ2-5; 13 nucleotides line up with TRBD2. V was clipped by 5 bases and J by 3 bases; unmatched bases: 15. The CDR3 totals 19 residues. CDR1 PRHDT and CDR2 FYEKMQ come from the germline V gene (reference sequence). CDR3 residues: CASSLTLGLAGTFEETQYF. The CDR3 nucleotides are TGTGCCAGCAGCCTAACCCTGGGACTAGCGGGGACCTTCGAAGAGACCCAGTACTTC.

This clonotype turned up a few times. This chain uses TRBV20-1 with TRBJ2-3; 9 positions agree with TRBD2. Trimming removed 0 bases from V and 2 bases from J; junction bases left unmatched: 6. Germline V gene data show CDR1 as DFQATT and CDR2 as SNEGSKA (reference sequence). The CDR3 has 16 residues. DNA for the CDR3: TGCAGTGCTAGAGAATACCTAGCGGGGTCCACAGATACGCAGTATTTT. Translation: CSAREYLAGSTDTQYF.

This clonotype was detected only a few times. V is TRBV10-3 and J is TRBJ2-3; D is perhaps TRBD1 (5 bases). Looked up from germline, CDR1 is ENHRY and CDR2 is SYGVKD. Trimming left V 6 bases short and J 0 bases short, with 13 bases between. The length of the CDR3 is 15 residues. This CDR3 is CAIRGTGLSTDTQYF. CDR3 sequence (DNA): TGTGCCATCAGAGGAACAGGCCTAAGCACAGATACGCAGTATTTT.

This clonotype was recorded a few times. This chain's CDR3 is CASSPLGGQKNTEAFF. The CDR3 nucleotides are TGTGCCAGCAGTCCGTTAGGAGGTCAGAAGAACACTGAAGCTTTCTTT. The chain recombines TRBV27 with TRBJ1-1; no firm D call. This CDR3 spans 16 amino acids. The V end was cut by 5 bases, the J end by 1 base, with 17 bases between. The germline V gene encodes CDR1 MNHEY and CDR2 SMNVEV (reference sequence).

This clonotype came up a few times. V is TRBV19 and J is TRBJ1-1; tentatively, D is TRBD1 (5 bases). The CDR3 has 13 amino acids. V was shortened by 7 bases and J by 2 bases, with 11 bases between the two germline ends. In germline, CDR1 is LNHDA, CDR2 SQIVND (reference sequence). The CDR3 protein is CASKTGENTEAFF. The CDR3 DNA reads TGTGCCAGTAAAACAGGTGAAAACACTGAAGCTTTCTTT.

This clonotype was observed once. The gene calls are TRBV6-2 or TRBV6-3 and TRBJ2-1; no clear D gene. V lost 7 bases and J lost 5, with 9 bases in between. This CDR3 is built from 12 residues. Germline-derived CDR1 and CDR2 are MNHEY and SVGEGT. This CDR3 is CASKEVDNEQFF. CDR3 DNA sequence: TGTGCCAGCAAGGAAGTTGACAATGAGCAGTTCTTC.

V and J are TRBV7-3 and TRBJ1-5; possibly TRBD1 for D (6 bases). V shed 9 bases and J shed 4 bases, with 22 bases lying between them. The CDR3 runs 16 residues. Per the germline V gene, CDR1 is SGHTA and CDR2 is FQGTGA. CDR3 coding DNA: TGTGCCAGTGGTCTTTTCCGGGGGCAGTATAATCAGCCCCAGCATTTT. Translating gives CASGLFRGQYNQPQHF.

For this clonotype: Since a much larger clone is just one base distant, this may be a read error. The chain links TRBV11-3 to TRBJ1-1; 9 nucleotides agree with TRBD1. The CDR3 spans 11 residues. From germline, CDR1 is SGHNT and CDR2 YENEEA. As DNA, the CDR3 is TGTACCAGCAGCCTCGGACAGGGGAATTTCTTT. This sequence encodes CTSSLGQGNFF.

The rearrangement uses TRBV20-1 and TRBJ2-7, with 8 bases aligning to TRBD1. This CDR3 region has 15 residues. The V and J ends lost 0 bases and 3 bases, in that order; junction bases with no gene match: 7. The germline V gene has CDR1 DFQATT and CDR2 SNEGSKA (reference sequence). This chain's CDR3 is CSARDHGQGYYEQYF. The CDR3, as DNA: TGCAGTGCTAGAGATCACGGACAGGGCTACTACGAGCAGTACTTC.

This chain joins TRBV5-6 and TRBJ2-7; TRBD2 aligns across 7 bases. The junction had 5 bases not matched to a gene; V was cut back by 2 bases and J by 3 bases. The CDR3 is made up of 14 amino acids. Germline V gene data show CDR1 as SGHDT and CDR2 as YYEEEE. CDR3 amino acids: CASSLAGSDYEQYF. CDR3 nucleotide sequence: TGTGCCAGCAGCTTAGCGGGATCCGACTACGAGCAGTACTTC. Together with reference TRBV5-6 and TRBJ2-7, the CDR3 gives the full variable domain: DAGVTQSPTHLIKTRGQQVTLRCSPKSGHDTVSWYQQALGQGPQFIFQYYEEEERQRGNFPDRFSGHQFPNYSSELNVNALLLGDSALYLCASSLAGSDYEQYFGPGTRLTVT.

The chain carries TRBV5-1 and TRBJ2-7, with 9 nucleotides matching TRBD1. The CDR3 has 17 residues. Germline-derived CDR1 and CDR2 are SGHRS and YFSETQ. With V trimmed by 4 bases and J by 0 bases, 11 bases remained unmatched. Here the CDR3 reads CASSITGTGNNSYEQYF. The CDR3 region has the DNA TGCGCCAGCAGCATAACCGGGACAGGGAACAACTCCTACGAGCAGTACTTC. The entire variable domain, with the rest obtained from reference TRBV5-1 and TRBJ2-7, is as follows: KAGVTQTPRYLIKTRGQQVTLSCSPISGHRSVSWYQQTPGQGLQFLFEYFSETQRNKGNFPGRFSGRQFSNSRSEMNVSTLELGDSALYLCASSITGTGNNSYEQYFGPGTRLTVT.

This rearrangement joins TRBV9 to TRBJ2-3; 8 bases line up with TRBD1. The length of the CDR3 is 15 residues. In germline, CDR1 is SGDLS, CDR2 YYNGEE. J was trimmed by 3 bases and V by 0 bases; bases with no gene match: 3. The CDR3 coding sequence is TGTGCCAGCAGCGTAGAGCAGGGGGCAACAGATACGCAGTATTTT. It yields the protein CASSVEQGATDTQYF.

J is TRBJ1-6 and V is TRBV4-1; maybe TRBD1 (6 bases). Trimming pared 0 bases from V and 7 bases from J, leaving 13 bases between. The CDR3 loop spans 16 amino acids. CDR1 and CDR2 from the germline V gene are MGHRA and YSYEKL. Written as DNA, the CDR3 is TGCGCCAGCAGCCAAGATCTTACAGGGTACAATTCACCCCTCCACTTT. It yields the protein CASSQDLTGYNSPLHF.

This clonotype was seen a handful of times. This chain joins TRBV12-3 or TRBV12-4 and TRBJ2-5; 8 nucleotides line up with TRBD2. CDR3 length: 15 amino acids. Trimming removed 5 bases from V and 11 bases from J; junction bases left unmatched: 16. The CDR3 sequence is CASSTRGSGAPVQYF. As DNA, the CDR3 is TGTGCCAGCAGTACCCGGGGTAGCGGGGCCCCCGTACAGTACTTC.